Included here is one T cell receptor (beta chain) sequence, with context. The antigen is unknown. The authors extracted RNA and reverse transcribed it into cDNA as the sequencing template. TCRdb's copy holds only in-frame clones and misses some; the assay was immunoSEQ multiplex PCR. In the table there are over 80,000 clones, roughly two fifths of which are singletons. Treatment given: oral pan-JAK inhibitor, 5-10 mg twice daily. PBMCs, the starting material, were the source of sorted CD4+ and CD8+ T cells. Germline CDR1 SGHRS, CDR2 YFSETQ. This CDR3 spans 13 amino acids. J was trimmed by 1 base and V by 5 bases; bases with no gene match: 2. The sample belongs to a study of CD8+ T cells in alopecia areata. The study, taken as a whole, reports: Lesional scalp exceeded normal scalp in clonality, especially in alopecia totalis/universalis.

The V gene is TRBV5-1, the J gene TRBJ2-5; 7 nucleotides agree with TRBD1. The source of this sequence is a human donor with alopecia areata. The source was CD8+ T cells sorted from blood, collected at week 24, from a patient treated with tofacitinib. The CDR3 coding sequence is TGCGCCAGCAGGACAGGGCTCCAAGAGACCCAGTACTTC. Translation gives CASRTGLQETQYF.